This TCR beta chain derives from a study of blood T cell repertoires in COVID-19. Study summary: Sample material is recorded as cDNA or gDNA derived from T cells, B-cell-depleted T cells, or PBMCs.

About this clone itself: The CDR3 end shows no conserved phenylalanine or tryptophan, and so a read error is likely. Because the CDR3's place on the DNA is in doubt, the DNA is left out and the CDR3 is given as listed by TCRdb.

The CDR3 adds up to 8 amino acids, both ends counted. In the source study's methods: For nucleated cells, counts were estimated from reference gene primer amplification. Data came from immunoSEQ multiplex PCR; TCRdb stores just in-frame clones and leaves some out. V, J and clone size reflect that table, while D and trimming were determined from the DNA. Of around 300,000 clones listed, around 87% were seen once; the top ten hold 2.4%. Donors were grouped by their self-reported clinical history. The receptor was derived from a woman under 30 who had recovered from COVID-19. The source material was PBMCs or T cells enriched from blood (not recorded which). The chain is built from TRBV23-1 and TRBJ1-6; the D segment call TRBD1 is taken from the table without a DNA check. TRBV23-1 is marked as an open reading frame, function uncertain. CDR3 sequence: CASSHLDR.